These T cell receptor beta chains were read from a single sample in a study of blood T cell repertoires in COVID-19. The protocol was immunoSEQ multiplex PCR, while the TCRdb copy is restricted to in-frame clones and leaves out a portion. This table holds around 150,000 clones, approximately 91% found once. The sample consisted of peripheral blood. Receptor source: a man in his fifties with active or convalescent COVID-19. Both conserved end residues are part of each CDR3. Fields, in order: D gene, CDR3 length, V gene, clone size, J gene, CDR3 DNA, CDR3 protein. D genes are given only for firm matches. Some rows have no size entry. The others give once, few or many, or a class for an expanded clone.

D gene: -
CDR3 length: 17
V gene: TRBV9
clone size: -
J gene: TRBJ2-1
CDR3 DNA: TGTGCCAGCAGCGTTCGGGACTCCCGGATAGAATACAATGAGCAGTTCTTC
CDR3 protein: CASSVRDSRIEYNEQFF

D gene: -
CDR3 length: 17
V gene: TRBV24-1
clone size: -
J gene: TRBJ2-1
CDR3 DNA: TGTGCCACCAGTGATCCTGCAAGGGGGGGAACCTACAATGAGCAGTTCTTC
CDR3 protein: CATSDPARGGTYNEQFF

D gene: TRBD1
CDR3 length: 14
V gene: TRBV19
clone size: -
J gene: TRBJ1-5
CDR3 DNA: TGTGCCAGTAGTTTGACAGGGGTCCGACAGCCCCAGCATTTT
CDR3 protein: CASSLTGVRQPQHF

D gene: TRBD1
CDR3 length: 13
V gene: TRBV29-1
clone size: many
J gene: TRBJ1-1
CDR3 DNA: TGCAGCACGGGACAGGGGGCGTTAGATGAAGCTTTCTTT
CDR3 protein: CSTGQGALDEAFF

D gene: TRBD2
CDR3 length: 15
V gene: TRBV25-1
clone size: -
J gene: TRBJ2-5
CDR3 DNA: TGTGCCAGCAGTGAACCGGGACTAGCGGGAGTGACCCAGTACTTC
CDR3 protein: CASSEPGLAGVTQYF

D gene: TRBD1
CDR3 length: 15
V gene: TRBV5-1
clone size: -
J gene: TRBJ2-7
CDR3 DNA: TGCGCCAGCAGCTTAGACGGGACAGGTCCCTACGAGCAGTACTTC
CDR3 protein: CASSLDGTGPYEQYF

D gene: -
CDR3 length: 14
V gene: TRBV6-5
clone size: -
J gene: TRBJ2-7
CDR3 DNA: TGTGCCAGCAGTCCTATCCCCCTACTCTACGAGCAGTACTTC
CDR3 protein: CASSPIPLLYEQYF

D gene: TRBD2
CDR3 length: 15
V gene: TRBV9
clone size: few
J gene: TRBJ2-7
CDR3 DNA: TGTGCCAGCAGCGTAGGTGGGCTAGCGGCCTACGAGCAGTACTTC
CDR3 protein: CASSVGGLAAYEQYF

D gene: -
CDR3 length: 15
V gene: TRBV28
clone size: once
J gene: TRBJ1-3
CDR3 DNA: TGTGCCAGCAGTCCGCACTCGTCCTCTGGAAACACCATATATTTT
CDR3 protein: CASSPHSSSGNTIYF

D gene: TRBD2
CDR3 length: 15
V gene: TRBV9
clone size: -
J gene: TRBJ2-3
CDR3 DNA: TGTGCCAGCAGCGGAACTAGCGCTAGCACAGATACGCAGTATTTT
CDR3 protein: CASSGTSASTDTQYF

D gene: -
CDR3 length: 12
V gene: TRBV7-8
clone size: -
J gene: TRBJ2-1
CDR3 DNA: TGTGCCAGCAGCCCTAAGGGGATACAGCAGTTCTTC
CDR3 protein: CASSPKGIQQFF

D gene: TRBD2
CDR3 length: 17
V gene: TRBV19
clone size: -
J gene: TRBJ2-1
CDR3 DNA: TGTGCCAGTAGTATAGAACTAGCGGGAGCCTCCTACAATGAGCAGTTCTTC
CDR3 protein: CASSIELAGASYNEQFF

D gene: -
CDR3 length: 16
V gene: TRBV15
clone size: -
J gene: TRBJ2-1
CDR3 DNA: TGTGCCACCAGCAGAGATCAAGGGGTTAGTTACAATGAGCAGTTCTTC
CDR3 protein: CATSRDQGVSYNEQFF

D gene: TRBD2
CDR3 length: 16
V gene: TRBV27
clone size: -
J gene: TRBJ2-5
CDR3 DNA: TGTGCCAGCAGTCGGGGACTAGCGGGAATTCGGGAGCCCCAGTACTTC
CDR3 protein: CASSRGLAGIREPQYF

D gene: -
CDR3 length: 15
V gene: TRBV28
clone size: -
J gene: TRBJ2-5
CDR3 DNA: TGTGCCAGCAGTCCGCGTGGGCGGGAAGGGGAGACCCAGTACTTC
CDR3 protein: CASSPRGREGETQYF

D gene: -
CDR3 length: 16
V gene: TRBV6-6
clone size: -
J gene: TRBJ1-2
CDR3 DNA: TGTGCCAGCAGCCTAGACGGAGGGATCCAGAGCTATGGCTACACCTTC
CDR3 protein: CASSLDGGIQSYGYTF

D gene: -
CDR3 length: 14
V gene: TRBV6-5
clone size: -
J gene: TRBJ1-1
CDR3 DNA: TGTGCCAGCAGTTACGAAGGGGGAACAACTGAAGCTTTCTTT
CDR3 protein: CASSYEGGTTEAFF

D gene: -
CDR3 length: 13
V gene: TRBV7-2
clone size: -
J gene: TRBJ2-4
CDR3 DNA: TGTGCCAGCAGCTTATGGGGGCAAAACATTCAGTACTTC
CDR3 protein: CASSLWGQNIQYF

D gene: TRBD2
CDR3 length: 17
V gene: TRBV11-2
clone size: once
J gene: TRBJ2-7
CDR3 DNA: TGTGCCAGCAGCTTGACTAGCGGGAGCTCATCCGCCTACGAGCAGTACTTC
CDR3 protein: CASSLTSGSSSAYEQYF

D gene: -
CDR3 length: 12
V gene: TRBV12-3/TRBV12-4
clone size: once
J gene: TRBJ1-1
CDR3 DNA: TGTGCCAGCAGTTGGACTCAGACTGAAGCTTTCTTT
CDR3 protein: CASSWTQTEAFF

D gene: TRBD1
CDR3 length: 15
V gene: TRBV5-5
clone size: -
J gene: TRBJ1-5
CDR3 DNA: TGTGCCAGCAGCTTGCGGGTCGACAGGGGACAGCCCCAGCATTTT
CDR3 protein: CASSLRVDRGQPQHF

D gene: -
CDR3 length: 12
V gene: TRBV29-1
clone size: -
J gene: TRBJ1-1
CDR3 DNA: TGCAGCGTCAGACAGGTGGGCACTGAAGCTTTCTTT
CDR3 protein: CSVRQVGTEAFF

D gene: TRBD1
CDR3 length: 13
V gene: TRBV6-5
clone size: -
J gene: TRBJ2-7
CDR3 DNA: TGTGCCAGCGGGAGGACAGGGTCTAGGGAGCAGTACTTC
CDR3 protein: CASGRTGSREQYF

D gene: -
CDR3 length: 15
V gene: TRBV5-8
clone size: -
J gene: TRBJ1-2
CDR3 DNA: TGTGCCAGCAGCGTACAGGGACACACTAACTATGGCTACACCTTC
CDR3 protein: CASSVQGHTNYGYTF

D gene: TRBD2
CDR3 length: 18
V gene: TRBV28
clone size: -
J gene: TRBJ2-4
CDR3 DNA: TGTGCCAGCAGGCTCGGGACTAGCGGGAGTGGAGCCAAAAACATTCAGTACTTC
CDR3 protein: CASRLGTSGSGAKNIQYF

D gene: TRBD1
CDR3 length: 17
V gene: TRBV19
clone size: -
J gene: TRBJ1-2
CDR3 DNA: TGTGCCAGTAGTGAGGGGGGCCCGGGACAGGGACTCCGTGGCTACACCTTC
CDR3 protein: CASSEGGPGQGLRGYTF

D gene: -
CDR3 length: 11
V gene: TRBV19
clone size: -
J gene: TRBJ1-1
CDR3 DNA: TGTGCCAGTAGTTTCAGGGCTGAAGCTTTCTTT
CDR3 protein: CASSFRAEAFF

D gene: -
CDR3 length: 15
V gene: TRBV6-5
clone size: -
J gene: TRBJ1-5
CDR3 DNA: TGTGCCAGCAGTTTCAGGGGCGAAAGCAATCAGCCCCAGCATTTT
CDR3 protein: CASSFRGESNQPQHF

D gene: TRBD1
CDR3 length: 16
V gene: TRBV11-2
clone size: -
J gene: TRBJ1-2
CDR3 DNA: TGTGCCAGCAGCTTAGACGCTGGGACAGGCCCCTATGGCTACACCTTC
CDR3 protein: CASSLDAGTGPYGYTF

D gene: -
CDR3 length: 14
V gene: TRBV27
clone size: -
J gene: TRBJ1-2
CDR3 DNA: TGTGCCAGCAGTTTATCGGGACACAATTATGGCTACACCTTC
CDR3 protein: CASSLSGHNYGYTF

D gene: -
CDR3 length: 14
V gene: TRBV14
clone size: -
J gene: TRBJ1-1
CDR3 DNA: TGTGCCAGCAGCCAAAGACAGGTGGCCACTGAAGCTTTCTTT
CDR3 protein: CASSQRQVATEAFF

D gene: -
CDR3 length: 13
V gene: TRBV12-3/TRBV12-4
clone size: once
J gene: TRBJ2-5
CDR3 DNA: TGTGCCAGCCGCCGCGCAGGGCCGGAGACCCAGTACTTC
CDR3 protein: CASRRAGPETQYF

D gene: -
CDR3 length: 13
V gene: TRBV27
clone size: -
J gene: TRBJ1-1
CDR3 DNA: TGTGCCAGCAGTCCTTCCCTAAACACTGAAGCTTTCTTT
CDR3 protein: CASSPSLNTEAFF

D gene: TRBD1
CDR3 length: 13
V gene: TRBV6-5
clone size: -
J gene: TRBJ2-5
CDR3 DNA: TGTGCCAGCAGCCGGACAGGACGAGAGACCCAGTACTTC
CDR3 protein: CASSRTGRETQYF

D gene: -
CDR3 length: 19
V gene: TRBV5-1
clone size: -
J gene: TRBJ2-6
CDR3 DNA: TGCGCCAGCAGCCCCACTAGGCCCACAGGGATCTCTGGGGCCAACGTCCTGACTTTC
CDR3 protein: CASSPTRPTGISGANVLTF

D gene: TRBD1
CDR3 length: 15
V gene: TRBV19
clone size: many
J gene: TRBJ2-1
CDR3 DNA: TGTGCCAGTAGTAACCGACAGGGGGGGTACAATGAGCAGTTCTTC
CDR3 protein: CASSNRQGGYNEQFF

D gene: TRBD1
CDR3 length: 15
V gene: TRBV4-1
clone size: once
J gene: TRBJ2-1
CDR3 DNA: TGCGCCAGCAGCCAGGCTGGACAGGTCATGGATGAGCAGTTCTTC
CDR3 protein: CASSQAGQVMDEQFF

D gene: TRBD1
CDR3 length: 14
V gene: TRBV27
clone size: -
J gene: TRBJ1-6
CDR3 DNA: TGTGCCAGCAGTTTCGGGACAGGGGTCTCACCCCTCCACTTT
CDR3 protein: CASSFGTGVSPLHF

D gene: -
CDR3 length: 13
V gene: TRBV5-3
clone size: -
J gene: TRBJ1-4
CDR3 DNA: TGTGCCAGAAGCTTGCCGGTTAATGAAAAACTGTTTTTT
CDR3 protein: CARSLPVNEKLFF

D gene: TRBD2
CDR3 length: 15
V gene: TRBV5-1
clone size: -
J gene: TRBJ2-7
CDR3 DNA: TGCGCCAGCAGCTTGGCTACGGGAGGGAGATACGAGCAGTACTTC
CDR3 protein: CASSLATGGRYEQYF

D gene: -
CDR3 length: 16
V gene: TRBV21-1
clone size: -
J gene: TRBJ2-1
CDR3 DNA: TGTGCCAGCAGCACTTGGACTAGCGGGCCCTACAATGAGCAGTTCTTC
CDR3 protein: CASSTWTSGPYNEQFF

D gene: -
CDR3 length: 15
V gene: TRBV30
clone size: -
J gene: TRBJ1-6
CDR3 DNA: TGTGCCTGGGGTCAGGAGGGCGGTGTAAATTCACCCCTCCACTTT
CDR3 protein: CAWGQEGGVNSPLHF

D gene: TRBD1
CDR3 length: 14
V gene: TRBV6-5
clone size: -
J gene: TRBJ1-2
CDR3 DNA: TGTGCCAGCAGTCCTACCAGGGGGCAAAATGGCTACACCTTC
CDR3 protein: CASSPTRGQNGYTF

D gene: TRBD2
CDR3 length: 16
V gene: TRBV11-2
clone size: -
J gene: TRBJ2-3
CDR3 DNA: TGTGCCAGCAGCTCGAGACTAGCGGGAGGAGGAGATACGCAGTATTTT
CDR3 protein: CASSSRLAGGGDTQYF

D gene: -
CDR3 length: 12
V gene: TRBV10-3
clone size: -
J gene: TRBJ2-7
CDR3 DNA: TGTGCCATCAAAGGGGATGGCTACGAGCAGTACTTC
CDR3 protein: CAIKGDGYEQYF

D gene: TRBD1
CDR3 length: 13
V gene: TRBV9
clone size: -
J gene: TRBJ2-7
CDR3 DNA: TGTGCCAGCAGCGCACAGGGGGCCTACGAGCAGTACTTC
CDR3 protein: CASSAQGAYEQYF

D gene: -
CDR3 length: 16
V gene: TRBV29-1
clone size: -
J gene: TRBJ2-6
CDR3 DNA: TGCAGCGTTGAAGTTACAGGAAGCTCTGGGGCCAACGTCCTGACTTTC
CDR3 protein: CSVEVTGSSGANVLTF

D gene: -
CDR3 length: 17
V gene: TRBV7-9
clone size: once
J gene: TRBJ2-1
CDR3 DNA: TGTGCCAGCAGCGCAGGGGCCGGGACTATCTCCTACAATGAGCAGTTCTTC
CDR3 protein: CASSAGAGTISYNEQFF

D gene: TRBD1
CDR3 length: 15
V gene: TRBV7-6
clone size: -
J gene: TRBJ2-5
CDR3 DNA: TGTGCCAGCAGCCCGGGACAGCAAATCCAAGAGACCCAGTACTTC
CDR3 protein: CASSPGQQIQETQYF

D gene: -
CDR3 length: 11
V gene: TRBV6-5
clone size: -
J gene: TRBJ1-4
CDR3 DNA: TGTGCCAGCTTGATCGGGGAAAAACTGTTTTTT
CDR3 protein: CASLIGEKLFF

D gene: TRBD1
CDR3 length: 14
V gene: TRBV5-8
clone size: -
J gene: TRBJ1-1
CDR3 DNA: TGTGCCAGCAGCTTGGAGGGGACAGGGAATAGAGCTTTCTTT
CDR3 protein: CASSLEGTGNRAFF

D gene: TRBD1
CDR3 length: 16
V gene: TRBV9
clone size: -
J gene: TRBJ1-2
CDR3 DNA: TGTGCCAGCAGCGCCGGACAGGGGCCAACCTCCTATGGCTACACCTTC
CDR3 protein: CASSAGQGPTSYGYTF

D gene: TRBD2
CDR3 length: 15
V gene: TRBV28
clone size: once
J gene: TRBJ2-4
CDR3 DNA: TGTGCCAGCAGCTTAGCGGGAGGGCCTGGAAACATTCAGTACTTC
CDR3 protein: CASSLAGGPGNIQYF

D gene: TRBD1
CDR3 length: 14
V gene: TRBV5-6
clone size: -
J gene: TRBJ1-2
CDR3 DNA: TGTGCCAGCAGCCTCGCAGGGGGACGGGATGGCTACACCTTC
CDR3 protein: CASSLAGGRDGYTF

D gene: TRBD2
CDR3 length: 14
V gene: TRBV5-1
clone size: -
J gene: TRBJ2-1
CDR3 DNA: TGCGCCAGCAGGGCAGCAGCGGGAGTGGGGGAGCAGTTCTTC
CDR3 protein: CASRAAAGVGEQFF

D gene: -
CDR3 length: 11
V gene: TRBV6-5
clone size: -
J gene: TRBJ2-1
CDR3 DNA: TGTGCCAGCACACAGTACAATGAGCAGTTCTTC
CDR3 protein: CASTQYNEQFF

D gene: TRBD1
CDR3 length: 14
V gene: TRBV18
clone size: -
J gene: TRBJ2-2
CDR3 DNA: TGTGCCAGCTCACCATCGACAGGGGCCGGGGAGCTGTTTTTT
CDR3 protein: CASSPSTGAGELFF

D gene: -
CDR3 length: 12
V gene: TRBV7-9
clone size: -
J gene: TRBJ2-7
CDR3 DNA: TGTGCCAGCAGCTCGATCATAGACGAGCAGTACTTC
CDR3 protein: CASSSIIDEQYF

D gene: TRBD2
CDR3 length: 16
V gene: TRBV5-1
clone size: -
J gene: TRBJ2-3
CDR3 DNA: TGCGCCAGCAGCTTCGGACTAGCGGGAGATCTAGATACGCAGTATTTT
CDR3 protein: CASSFGLAGDLDTQYF